A selection of T cell receptor beta chains follows, all from one sample in a study of radiotherapy plus CTLA-4 blockade in lung cancer. Sequenced by immunoSEQ multiplex PCR; TCRdb stores in-frame clones only, minus some. The data contain more than 75,000 clones, 70% to 90% of them seen just once; the ten biggest clones take up just over 0.85%. This material consisted of peripheral blood, taken from a patient treated with radiotherapy plus ipilimumab. Receptors originate from a human donor with non-small cell lung cancer who had stable disease on radiotherapy plus ipilimumab. The CDR3 runs from the conserved cysteine through the conserved F or W. D genes are given only for firm matches. Clone size, where shown, is once, few, many, or a class for clones that have expanded.

>-|-|TRBV7-7|TRBJ2-5
TGTGCCAGCAGCTTATCCGGGGTCGCCTGGGAGACCCAGTACTTC
CASSLSGVAWETQYF
>-|few|TRBV28|TRBJ1-5
TGTGCCAGCTATCCTAGGGGGGGCCCTAATCAGCCCCAGCATTTT
CASYPRGGPNQPQHF
>TRBD1|-|TRBV28|TRBJ1-5
TGTGCCAGCAGGCCGGGACAGGGCGGTCAGCCCCAGCATTTT
CASRPGQGGQPQHF
>-|once|TRBV28|TRBJ1-2
TGTGCCAGCAGCTTGGGGGGCCCATCCCCTGGCTACACCTTC
CASSLGGPSPGYTF
>-|-|TRBV18|TRBJ1-1
TGTGCCAGCTCACCCTTTGTGGCTGAAGCTTTCTTT
CASSPFVAEAFF
>-|-|TRBV6-1|TRBJ1-5
TGTGCCAGCAGAGAAGGGGGAGGTCAGCCCCAGCATTTT
CASREGGGQPQHF
>TRBD2|few|TRBV6-1|TRBJ2-5
TGTGCCAGCACTCGACTAGCGGGAGAAGAGACCCAGTACTTC
CASTRLAGEETQYF
>TRBD2|-|TRBV30|TRBJ2-1
TGTGCCTGGAGTTTTTTGACTAGCGGGAGGGTGAATGAGCAGTTCTTC
CAWSFLTSGRVNEQFF
>-|-|TRBV4-2|TRBJ2-7
TGTGCCAGCAGAGGGGGGGCCTACGAGCAGTACTTC
CASRGGAYEQYF
>-|-|TRBV7-8|TRBJ1-1
TGTGCCAGCAGCTTAGATCAGGTCTCGGGCACTGAAGCTTTCTTT
CASSLDQVSGTEAFF
>-|-|TRBV6-1|TRBJ2-3
TGTGCCAGCAGTGGGTACAGTGAAGCTTGGGATACGCAGTATTTT
CASSGYSEAWDTQYF
>TRBD1|once|TRBV4-1|TRBJ2-7
TGCGCCAGCAGCCAAGACAGGGGGCTTTCCTACGAGCAGTACTTC
CASSQDRGLSYEQYF
>-|-|TRBV7-2|TRBJ2-4
TGTGCCAGCAGCTTAGTTGGGGGGAACATTCAGTACTTC
CASSLVGGNIQYF
>-|-|TRBV7-6|TRBJ2-3
TGTGCCAGCAGCTTAGTTGGGGGGGCACCCCTCCGAGATACGCAGTATTTT
CASSLVGGAPLRDTQYF
>-|-|TRBV6-6|TRBJ2-5
TGTGCCAGCAGTTTAAACAGGGAGAAAGAGACCCAGTACTTC
CASSLNREKETQYF
>TRBD2|-|TRBV28|TRBJ2-1
TGTGCCAGCAGTAAGGCCGCCGGGCGGGGGGAGCAGTTCTTC
CASSKAAGRGEQFF
>-|-|TRBV11-2|TRBJ2-3
TGTGCCAGCAGCCTCTCAGATACGCAGTATTTT
CASSLSDTQYF
>TRBD1|-|TRBV7-9|TRBJ1-1
TGTGCCAGCAGCCTTACAGGGGGCGACACTGAAGCTTTCTTT
CASSLTGGDTEAFF
>-|-|TRBV5-4|TRBJ2-7
TGTGCCAGCAGCTCCCCAACCTACGAGCAGTACTTC
CASSSPTYEQYF
>TRBD1|-|TRBV19|TRBJ1-5
TGTGCCAGTAGCCGCGGACAGGTCAATCAGCCCCAGCATTTT
CASSRGQVNQPQHF
>TRBD1|-|TRBV19|TRBJ1-1
TGTGCCAGTAGTTTCCTACAGGGGGCTGAAGCTTTCTTT
CASSFLQGAEAFF
>TRBD1|few|TRBV5-4|TRBJ2-6
TGTGCCAGCAGCCTATCGGGACAGGGTGGGGCCAACGTCCTGACTTTC
CASSLSGQGGANVLTF
>-|-|TRBV2|TRBJ2-1
TGTGCCAGCAGTTCCCGTTGGCCCGCCCCCTACAATGAGCAGTTCTTC
CASSSRWPAPYNEQFF
>TRBD1|-|TRBV28|TRBJ1-2
TGTGCCTGTAGGGGGCGGTATGGCTACACCTTC
CACRGRYGYTF
>TRBD1|-|TRBV7-8|TRBJ2-7
TGTGCCAGCAGCCCCCCGGGCACAGGGGGAAGGGAGCAGTACTTC
CASSPPGTGGREQYF